This T cell receptor (beta chain) stems from a study of Tregs in tolerant kidney transplant recipients. Whole-study results and caveats: Validation in larger populations is needed because few patients were studied. Biological reproducibility was not directly addressed, but technical replication error appeared minimal.

Measured with immunoSEQ multiplex PCR; TCRdb has only the in-frame clones, and not every one. The data show around 61,000 clones, approximately 82% seen once. Thawed PBMCs were FACS-sorted into unstimulated CD4+CD25+CD127- regulatory T cells, CD4+CD25- non-regulatory cells, CD4 and CD8 cells. This clone was observed a handful of times. Its antigen is not identified. Trimming took off 7 bases at V and 5 bases at J, with 18 bases between the two ends. CDR1 and CDR2 (germline): MNHEY, SVGAGI. The CDR3 contains 15 residues. The chain is built from TRBV6-5 and TRBJ2-4; D tentatively reads TRBD1 or TRBD2 (5 bases each). Sequences were obtained from CD4+ T cells from blood. The source of this sequence is a human donor in good health. The CDR3 reads CASTLFHGTENIQYF. The CDR3 nucleotides are TGTGCCAGCACCCTCTTCCACGGGACCGAAAACATTCAGTACTTC.